These 5 T cell receptor beta chains came from one sample sequenced in a study of shared clonotypes between healthy human individuals (dated by TCRdb to the early 2020s). Receptor amplification or capture employed the immunoSEQ multiplex PCR assay. The table was pulled from immuneACCESS by TCRdb, which kept in-frame rearrangements only. Such tables lose some clones; where checked, under half of the loss comes from unresolved V genes, and the rest has no known cause. This sample lists about 2.4 million clones; 80% to 95% were detected once. The ten largest clones add up to about 0.39% of the sample. Material for sequencing was naive CD4+ T cells from PBMCs. Per the publication, the cell subset or site label means: CD45RA+ positively selected. The origin of the receptors is a man aged 18 to 29 in good health. Some clones in this sample may be carry-over from other donors' samples.

The J gene is TRBJ2-7, the V gene TRBV4-1; 11 nucleotides line up with TRBD2. V lost 6 bases and J lost 2; bases outside the gene matches: 18. Germline V lookup: CDR1 MGHRA, CDR2 YSYEKL. This CDR3 spans 19 amino acids. CDR3 in amino acids: CASSRRLAGPDRVTYEQYF. CDR3 nucleotide sequence: TGCGCCAGCAGTCGCCGACTAGCGGGGCCGGACCGAGTCACCTACGAGCAGTACTTC.

The rearrangement links TRBV7-8 to TRBJ1-1; D perhaps matches TRBD1 (5 bases). The germline V gene encodes CDR1 SGHVS and CDR2 FQNEAQ. The CDR3 contains 13 residues. V was trimmed by 1 base and J by 9 bases, leaving 12 bases between them. The CDR3 region is CASSLEGRAKAFF. Here the CDR3 DNA reads TGTGCCAGCAGCTTAGAGGGCAGGGCGAAAGCTTTCTTT.

In its sample, this clone was seen once. Other DNA sequences in this specimen translate into the identical CDR3. This chain connects TRBV28 to TRBJ1-4; the match to TRBD1 covers 8 bases. The CDR3 is 15 residues long. Germline V gene data show CDR1 as MDHEN and CDR2 as SYDVKM. The ends lost 5 bases at V and 0 bases at J; junction bases unmatched: 2. In DNA, the CDR3 is TGTGCCAGCAGTACAGGGGGAGCAACTAATGAAAAACTGTTTTTT. Its protein is CASSTGGATNEKLFF.

This clone was detected only once. This chain links TRBV19 with TRBJ2-3, with 8 bases matching TRBD2. The CDR3 length is 15 residues. V lost 3 bases, J lost 4 bases, and 6 bases stayed unmatched. Germline CDR1 LNHDA, CDR2 SQIVND (reference sequence). CDR3 DNA sequence: TGTGCCAGTAGTATGCGAGCGGGAGCCCCAGATACGCAGTATTTT. It is translated as CASSMRAGAPDTQYF.

This clone appeared a few times. The rearrangement uses TRBV19 and TRBJ2-1; 11 positions agree with TRBD2. The germline V gene has CDR1 LNHDA and CDR2 SQIVND (reference sequence). The junction had 7 bases not matched to a gene; V was cut back by 5 bases and J by 4 bases. The CDR3 has 16 residues. DNA of the CDR3: TGTGCCAGTAGTGTCTCCGGGACTAGCGGTTACAATGAGCAGTTCTTC. It translates to CASSVSGTSGYNEQFF.